Listed below are T cell receptor beta chains from one sample, sequenced in a study of T-cell memory formation after mild COVID-19. TCRdb used MiXCR to reprocess the 5' RACE reads, holding one entry per CDR3 protein. The sample has about 340,000 distinct CDR3 sequences; about 20% are singletons. Source material: PBMCs or a T cell subset sorted from them (not recorded which). Receptor source: a man younger than 35 who had mild COVID-19 (a few samples of this study predate the infection). Cell type and time point are not known. Each CDR3 is given with its conserved first and last residue.

v_call	j_call	cdr3_aa
TRBV7-9	TRBJ1-1	CASSFTLGNTEAFF
TRBV30	TRBJ1-5	CAWGRESNQPQHF
TRBV29-1	TRBJ2-1	CSAEAEGGQFF
TRBV5-1	TRBJ2-2	CASSLAGYTGELFF
TRBV20-1	TRBJ1-5	CSARSLGTNNQPQHF
TRBV7-9	TRBJ2-7	CASSPKTGYLTYEQYF
TRBV7-2	TRBJ2-3	CASSLYLGDTQYF
TRBV6-6	TRBJ2-2	CASSYANPNTGELFF
TRBV7-9	TRBJ1-5	CASSGSGQGVAQPQHF
TRBV5-4	TRBJ2-5	CASSLGRGSGETQYF